This is a list of T cell receptor beta chains from one sample in a study of blood T cell repertoires in COVID-19. Only in-frame clones appear in the TCRdb table, and some are missing; sequencing was by immunoSEQ multiplex PCR. The sample contains roughly 230,000 clones, 80% to 85% of which appear only once. Source material: PBMCs or T cells enriched from blood (not recorded which). The receptor set was obtained from a man over 45 who had recovered from COVID-19. Each CDR3 is given with its conserved first and last residue. A D gene is named only where the DNA matches it firmly. Clone size is given for some rows only: seen once, a few or many times, or a class if the clone is expanded.

>-|TRBV21-1|-|20|TRBJ2-7
TGTGCCAGCAGCAAAGTTGGGGAGGGTCATTGGGGACTAGCGGGAGACGAGCAGTACTTC
CASSKVGEGHWGLAGDEQYF
>once|TRBV19|-|13|TRBJ2-3
TGTGCCAGTAACTCTCTCCGGGTCAACGAAAAGTATTTT
CASNSLRVNEKYF
>-|TRBV7-2|-|12|TRBJ2-7
TGTGCCAGCAGCTTCGGGAGTCCGTGGCAGTACTTC
CASSFGSPWQYF
>-|TRBV7-2|-|14|TRBJ2-5
TGTGCCAGCAGCTTAGCGTCCAGACAAGAGACCCAGTACTTC
CASSLASRQETQYF
>-|TRBV11-2|-|19|TRBJ1-5
TGTGCCAGCAGCTCGGCGACATCCTCTTACGGGACACTTAATCAGCCCCAGCATTTT
CASSSATSSYGTLNQPQHF
>-|TRBV27|-|13|TRBJ1-5
TGTGCCAGCAGTTCCCAGGGGCGTCAGCCCCAGCATTTT
CASSSQGRQPQHF
>-|TRBV28|-|13|TRBJ1-2
TGTGCCAGCAGTTTCCCAACCGTGCGGGGCTACACCTTC
CASSFPTVRGYTF
>-|TRBV19|-|14|TRBJ1-6
TGTGCCAGTAGCCGGGAGGGCTATAATTCACCCCTCCACTTT
CASSREGYNSPLHF
>few|TRBV9|-|15|TRBJ1-4
TGTGCCAGCAGCGTAAATGTAGGAGACAATGAAAAACTGTTTTTT
CASSVNVGDNEKLFF
>few|TRBV5-1|-|14|TRBJ2-1
TGCGCCTCCAACTTGCTGGCAGGGTACAATGAGCAGTTCTTC
CASNLLAGYNEQFF
>-|TRBV7-9|TRBD2|18|TRBJ2-3
TGTGCCAGCAGCTTAGGAGGGACTAGCGGGCCCCTAGGGGATACGCAGTATTTT
CASSLGGTSGPLGDTQYF
>-|TRBV28|-|11|TRBJ1-5
TGTGCCAGCAGTCCGACTGGGTCGCAGCATTTT
CASSPTGSQHF
>-|TRBV18|TRBD1|16|TRBJ1-6
TGTGCCAGCTCACCGAAGGGGGCCCTCTATAATTCACCCCTCCACTTT
CASSPKGALYNSPLHF
>once|TRBV10-3|-|14|TRBJ1-1
TGTGCCATCAGTGAGACGGGGGTGGGGACTGAAGCTTTCTTT
CAISETGVGTEAFF
>-|TRBV29-1|-|13|TRBJ2-7
TGCAGCGTCACGGACGGACTCTCCTACGAGCAGTACTTC
CSVTDGLSYEQYF
>-|TRBV13|TRBD1|16|TRBJ2-7
TGTGCCAGCAGCAGGGGACAAGGACAGGGACCCAACGAGCAGTACTTC
CASSRGQGQGPNEQYF
>-|TRBV19|-|14|TRBJ1-2
TGTGCCAGTAGTATGTCCTTGTCCCCTAAGGGCTACACCTTC
CASSMSLSPKGYTF
>-|TRBV9|TRBD1|15|TRBJ1-5
TGTGCCAGCAGCGAGGGACAGAATAGCAATCAGCCCCAGCATTTT
CASSEGQNSNQPQHF
>-|TRBV7-3|TRBD1|14|TRBJ2-2
TGTGCCAGCAGCCGGGGACAGGGGGTCGGGGAGCTGTTTTTT
CASSRGQGVGELFF
>-|TRBV29-1|-|12|TRBJ1-2
TGCAGCGTCTCCGACAGATATGGGGGCTACACCTTC
CSVSDRYGGYTF
>many|TRBV7-2|TRBD1|14|TRBJ1-4
TGTGCCAGCAGGCAGGGGGCGTCTGGTGAAAAACTGTTTTTT
CASRQGASGEKLFF
>once|TRBV24-1|TRBD1|15|TRBJ2-3
TGTGCCACCAGTGATCCGACAGGGGGCACAGATACGCAGTATTTT
CATSDPTGGTDTQYF
>-|TRBV9|TRBD1|14|TRBJ2-3
TGTGCCAGCAGCGTGTTAGGGGGCCGGGATACGCAGTATTTT
CASSVLGGRDTQYF
>-|TRBV19|TRBD1|14|TRBJ2-2
TGTGCCAGCGGGACAGGGGCGAACACCGGGGAGCTGTTTTTT
CASGTGANTGELFF
>few|TRBV6-2/TRBV6-3|-|14|TRBJ2-7
TGTGCCAGCAGGCCTGCCACTACCTCCTACGAGCAGTACTTC
CASRPATTSYEQYF
>few|TRBV18|TRBD1|14|TRBJ1-1
TGTGCCAGCTCACCGCGACAGGGTCGGGATGAAGCTTTCTTT
CASSPRQGRDEAFF
>-|TRBV2|TRBD1|17|TRBJ2-2
TGTGCCAGCAACCGGGACAGGGGGCCGTCGGGGACCGGGGAGCTGTTTTTT
CASNRDRGPSGTGELFF
>-|TRBV27|-|15|TRBJ2-5
TGTGCCAGCAGTCCTTTAAATACGTGGAGGGAGACCCAGTACTTC
CASSPLNTWRETQYF
>few|TRBV19|-|13|TRBJ1-5
TGTGCCAGTAGGAAGACAGTCAATCAGCCCCAGCATTTT
CASRKTVNQPQHF
>-|TRBV7-2|-|12|TRBJ1-2
TGTGCCAGCAGCTCCCCAGGGTATGGCTACACCTTC
CASSSPGYGYTF
>-|TRBV11-3|-|13|TRBJ2-7
TGTGCCAGCAGCGGCAGAAGCTCCTACGAGCAGTACTTC
CASSGRSSYEQYF
>-|TRBV9|-|15|TRBJ2-2
TGTGCCAGCAGCGTAGGGCCTCCGGGGACCGGGGAGCTGTTTTTT
CASSVGPPGTGELFF
>-|TRBV4-1|-|15|TRBJ1-2
TGCGCCAGCAGCCCGGAAGGGGGAAAATATTATGGCTACACCTTC
CASSPEGGKYYGYTF
>few|TRBV5-1|TRBD2|18|TRBJ2-2
TGCGCCAGCAGCTTGGGAGTAGCGGGGGATGTTGGCACCGGGGAGCTGTTTTTT
CASSLGVAGDVGTGELFF
>-|TRBV18|TRBD2|17|TRBJ2-3
TGTGCCAGCTCACCTGTCGGCCAGCGGGAAGGCACAGATACGCAGTATTTT
CASSPVGQREGTDTQYF
>-|TRBV11-2|TRBD2|14|TRBJ2-7
TGTGCCAGCAGCTTCTCTAGCGGACCCTACGAGCAGTACTTC
CASSFSSGPYEQYF
>-|TRBV12-5|TRBD2|15|TRBJ2-7
TGTGCTAGTGGCTTGGGGGAGGGACTTGCCTACGAGCAGTACTTC
CASGLGEGLAYEQYF
>-|TRBV5-4|-|15|TRBJ1-4
TGTGCCAGCAGCTTCGGCGGGTCCTTAAGGGAAAAACTGTTTTTT
CASSFGGSLREKLFF
>-|TRBV7-3|TRBD1|14|TRBJ1-5
TGTGCCAGCAGCTTGACAGGGATCGGGCAGCCCCAGCATTTT
CASSLTGIGQPQHF
>-|TRBV6-5|TRBD2|13|TRBJ2-3
TGTGCCAGCCTAGCGGGGGGGACTGATACGCAGTATTTT
CASLAGGTDTQYF
>-|TRBV5-5|-|14|TRBJ1-1
TGTGCCAGCAGCATACAAAGGACAGTGTTTGAGGCTTTCTTT
CASSIQRTVFEAFF
>-|TRBV6-5|TRBD2|15|TRBJ2-1
TGTGCCAGCAACCGACTAGCGGGGGGGCGGAATGAGCAGTTCTTC
CASNRLAGGRNEQFF
>-|TRBV3-1/TRBV3-2|TRBD2|18|TRBJ2-7
TGTGCCAGCAGCCACGGACTAGCGGGAGGTCACACCTCCTACGAGCAGTACTTC
CASSHGLAGGHTSYEQYF
>-|TRBV4-2|-|15|TRBJ1-2
TGTGCCAGCAGCCAATCCAGACAGCGGGTCTATGGCTACACCTTC
CASSQSRQRVYGYTF
>-|TRBV30|TRBD1|12|TRBJ2-7
TGTGCCTGGGGGACAGGGTCATACGAGCAGTACTTC
CAWGTGSYEQYF
>few|TRBV27|TRBD1|17|TRBJ1-6
TGTGCCAGCAGTTACCTGACAGGGGTAGTATCTAATTCACCCCTCCACTTT
CASSYLTGVVSNSPLHF
>once|TRBV19|TRBD2|16|TRBJ2-5
TGTGCCAGTAGAGGGGGACTAGCCATCGGCCAAGAGACCCAGTACTTC
CASRGGLAIGQETQYF
>-|TRBV14|TRBD2|15|TRBJ2-5
TGTGCCAGCAGCCCCCCGACTAGCGGGCCCAGGGCCCAGTACTTC
CASSPPTSGPRAQYF
>-|TRBV7-3|-|14|TRBJ1-1
TGTGCCAGCAGCTTAAGCGATCCCGGGACTGAAGCTTTCTTT
CASSLSDPGTEAFF
>-|TRBV6-6|-|12|TRBJ2-7
TGTGCCACAGGACGGGATCCCTACGAGCAGTACTTC
CATGRDPYEQYF
>-|TRBV30|-|13|TRBJ1-3
TGTGCCTGGGGACGGAGCTCTGGAAACACCATATATTTT
CAWGRSSGNTIYF
>-|TRBV28|TRBD1|13|TRBJ2-2
TGTGCCAGCAGGCAGGGGGTAGCCGGGGAGCTGTTTTTT
CASRQGVAGELFF
>-|TRBV7-8|-|13|TRBJ1-1
TGTGCCAGCAGCTGGGACTTCACCACTGAAGCTTTCTTT
CASSWDFTTEAFF
>-|TRBV11-2|-|13|TRBJ1-2
TGTGCCAGCAGCTTAGTCCAGGGTCTTGGCTACACCTTC
CASSLVQGLGYTF
>-|TRBV25-1|TRBD1|17|TRBJ2-3
TGTGCCAGCAGCTCACCTATAGGACAGGGGCGTAAAAATACGCAGTATTTT
CASSSPIGQGRKNTQYF
>-|TRBV19|-|15|TRBJ1-2
TGTGCCACCAAGGGGAATCCGCCTAGTCAGTATGGCTACACCTTC
CATKGNPPSQYGYTF
>-|TRBV11-3|-|15|TRBJ1-3
TGTGCCAGCAGCTTAGGCGCAGGGTCCGGAAACACCATATATTTT
CASSLGAGSGNTIYF
>-|TRBV18|-|13|TRBJ2-7
TGTGCCAGCTCACCCGACAGGAACTACGAGCAGTACTTC
CASSPDRNYEQYF
>-|TRBV18|TRBD1|16|TRBJ2-5
TGTGCCAGCTCATCCCCAGGGGGCTCCTACCAAGAGACCCAGTACTTC
CASSSPGGSYQETQYF
>-|TRBV6-1|-|15|TRBJ1-5
TGTGCCAGCAGTGAAGGAGGAGGGATGGGGCAGCCCCAGCATTTT
CASSEGGGMGQPQHF